These T cell receptor beta chains were read from a single sample in a study of shared clonotypes between healthy human individuals. The data were produced by immunoSEQ multiplex PCR, yet TCRdb's version contains in-frame clones alone and is incomplete. This sample has roughly 570,000 clones; 95% to 98% occur once, and the top ten carry approximately 0.33%. The sample comprised naive CD8+ T cells sorted from blood. The receptors were gathered from a man under 40 in good health. Each CDR3 is given with its conserved first and last residue. The order of the fields is clone size, D gene, V gene, J gene, CDR3 protein, CDR3 DNA. D genes are given only for firm matches. Clone sizes are given selectively: once, few, many, or a class where the clone is expanded.

.,.,TRBV6-5,TRBJ1-1,CASSYKWGTEAFF,TGTGCCAGCAGTTACAAATGGGGCACTGAAGCTTTCTTT
.,.,TRBV11-2,TRBJ2-7,CASSPFRGYEQYF,TGTGCCAGCAGCCCATTTAGGGGGTACGAGCAGTACTTC
.,TRBD2,TRBV11-2,TRBJ2-7,CASRELAGGYYEQYF,TGTGCCAGCAGGGAGCTAGCGGGAGGATACTACGAGCAGTACTTC
.,TRBD1,TRBV7-9,TRBJ1-5,CASSSGTGGRGNQPQHF,TGTGCCAGCAGTTCCGGGACAGGGGGCAGAGGGAATCAGCCCCAGCATTTT
.,.,TRBV5-4,TRBJ1-1,CASSLKDGTGSEAFF,TGTGCCAGCAGCTTGAAAGATGGGACGGGCAGTGAAGCTTTCTTT
once,.,TRBV4-3,TRBJ2-2,CASRGGPNTGELFF,TGCGCCAGCAGAGGAGGGCCGAACACCGGGGAGCTGTTTTTT
.,TRBD2,TRBV5-1,TRBJ2-3,CASSEGLAGITDTQYF,TGCGCCAGCAGCGAAGGACTAGCGGGAATCACAGATACGCAGTATTTT
.,TRBD1,TRBV25-1,TRBJ1-2,CASVDSKQGALGYGYTF,TGTGCCAGCGTCGATAGTAAACAGGGGGCGTTGGGCTATGGCTACACCTTC
.,.,TRBV4-1,TRBJ1-3,CASSQPGSSGNTIYF,TGCGCCAGCAGCCAACCGGGAAGCTCTGGAAACACCATATATTTT
.,.,TRBV29-1,TRBJ1-1,CSVGKLDMNGAFF,TGCAGCGTTGGCAAACTTGATATGAATGGGGCTTTCTTT
.,.,TRBV6-4,TRBJ2-1,CASSTDSGTVYNEQFF,TGTGCCAGCAGTACGGATAGCGGCACTGTCTACAATGAGCAGTTCTTC
.,TRBD1,TRBV9,TRBJ2-7,CASSVGQGAYEQYF,TGTGCCAGCAGCGTAGGGCAGGGGGCTTACGAGCAGTACTTC
.,.,TRBV11-2,TRBJ2-7,CASSLTTLYEQYF,TGTGCCAGCAGCTTAACGACGCTCTACGAGCAGTACTTC
.,TRBD2,TRBV6-5,TRBJ2-1,CASSYLAGEYNEQFF,TGTGCCAGCAGTTATCTAGCGGGAGAATACAATGAGCAGTTCTTC
few,.,TRBV10-3,TRBJ1-5,CAISDGNQPQHF,TGTGCCATCAGTGATGGGAATCAGCCCCAGCATTTT
.,TRBD1,TRBV11-2,TRBJ1-5,CASSTPGRRQGNQPQHF,TGTGCCAGCAGTACACCAGGGAGGAGACAGGGAAATCAGCCCCAGCATTTT
.,TRBD2,TRBV9,TRBJ2-5,CASSVDGTGGLAGLETQYF,TGTGCCAGCAGCGTAGACGGAACGGGGGGGCTAGCGGGACTAGAGACCCAGTACTTC
.,.,TRBV11-2,TRBJ2-1,CASSLDLVGERHEQFF,TGTGCCAGCAGCTTAGATTTGGTGGGAGAAAGGCATGAGCAGTTCTTC
.,.,TRBV7-8,TRBJ1-1,CASSLEAPGKAFF,TGTGCCAGCAGCTTAGAGGCCCCTGGAAAAGCTTTCTTT
.,.,TRBV11-2,TRBJ2-3,CASSGGLSSTDTQYF,TGTGCCAGCAGCGGAGGACTTTCTAGCACAGATACGCAGTATTTT
.,.,TRBV5-1,TRBJ2-5,CASSLEDLGQETQYF,TGCGCCAGCAGCTTGGAGGACTTGGGGCAAGAGACCCAGTACTTC
.,.,TRBV18,TRBJ2-7,CASSPDRLSYEQYF,TGTGCCAGCTCACCGGACAGACTCTCCTACGAGCAGTACTTC
.,.,TRBV7-2,TRBJ2-7,CASSSGPSSYEQYF,TGTGCCAGCAGCTCCGGGCCTTCCTCCTACGAGCAGTACTTC
.,.,TRBV7-8,TRBJ1-4,CASSPSFQRRDEKLFF,TGTGCCAGCAGCCCTTCATTTCAGCGTAGGGATGAAAAACTGTTTTTT
.,.,TRBV5-4,TRBJ2-7,CASSSISGPTDEQYF,TGTGCCAGCAGTTCGATTAGTGGGCCAACTGACGAGCAGTACTTC
.,.,TRBV9,TRBJ1-3,CASSVEDDSGNTIYF,TGTGCCAGCAGCGTAGAGGATGACTCTGGAAACACCATATATTTT
.,.,TRBV27,TRBJ2-1,CASTSVYNEQFF,TGTGCCAGCACCAGCGTATACAATGAGCAGTTCTTC
once,.,TRBV28,TRBJ2-3,CASSLSGSADTQYF,TGTGCCAGCAGTTTATCGGGGAGCGCAGATACGCAGTATTTT
.,.,TRBV19,TRBJ1-1,CASSIWGRQSTEAFF,TGTGCCAGTAGTATATGGGGTCGCCAGAGCACTGAAGCTTTCTTT
.,.,TRBV2,TRBJ2-6,CASFDPMDTDSGANVLTF,TGTGCCAGCTTTGACCCTATGGACACTGACTCTGGGGCCAACGTCCTGACTTTC
.,.,TRBV6-1,TRBJ2-7,CASSEAQLQGHEDEQYF,TGTGCCAGCAGTGAAGCCCAATTGCAAGGACACGAGGACGAGCAGTACTTC
once,.,TRBV2,TRBJ2-7,CASSGQFYEQYF,TGTGCCAGCAGTGGACAGTTTTACGAGCAGTACTTC
few,TRBD1,TRBV7-9,TRBJ2-7,CASSRRDRGYEQYF,TGTGCCAGCAGCCGAAGGGACAGGGGCTACGAGCAGTACTTC
.,.,TRBV11-2,TRBJ2-1,CASSTPGPNNEQFF,TGTGCCAGCAGCACACCGGGCCCGAACAATGAGCAGTTCTTC
once,.,TRBV4-3,TRBJ1-3,CASSQDPTADIRNTIYF,TGCGCCAGCAGCCAAGATCCGACAGCAGACATCCGAAACACCATATATTTT
.,TRBD1,TRBV5-1,TRBJ1-2,CASSLDDEGRDRLDYGYTF,TGCGCCAGCAGCTTGGATGATGAGGGACGGGACAGGTTGGACTATGGCTACACCTTC
.,TRBD2,TRBV27,TRBJ2-2,CASSYERENTGELFF,TGTGCCAGCAGTTACGAGCGGGAGAACACCGGGGAGCTGTTTTTT
.,TRBD1,TRBV19,TRBJ2-5,CASSIGGQGAETQYF,TGTGCCAGTAGTATTGGGGGACAGGGGGCGGAGACCCAGTACTTC
.,TRBD1,TRBV7-9,TRBJ2-7,CASSLSSDRGYEQYF,TGTGCCAGCAGCCTATCATCCGACAGGGGCTACGAGCAGTACTTC
.,.,TRBV5-5,TRBJ1-5,CASSLVSGGQPQHF,TGTGCCAGCAGCTTGGTGTCGGGGGGTCAGCCCCAGCATTTT
.,TRBD2,TRBV29-1,TRBJ2-7,CSVVGTTEQYF,TGCAGCGTGGTCGGGACTACCGAGCAGTACTTC
once,TRBD1,TRBV15,TRBJ2-7,CATSIRDRVSYEQYF,TGTGCCACCAGCATCCGGGACAGGGTTTCCTACGAGCAGTACTTC
.,TRBD2,TRBV19,TRBJ2-1,CASSMLAGVENEQFF,TGTGCCAGTAGTATGCTAGCGGGAGTGGAGAATGAGCAGTTCTTC
.,.,TRBV2,TRBJ2-7,CASSEVLGRYYEQYF,TGTGCCAGCAGTGAGGTTCTAGGCCGGTACTACGAGCAGTACTTC
.,TRBD2,TRBV6-4,TRBJ2-3,CASSLAGGTDTQYF,TGTGCCAGCAGCCTAGCGGGAGGGACAGATACGCAGTATTTT
.,.,TRBV4-1,TRBJ2-3,CASSQGPRGGFSDTQYF,TGCGCCAGCAGCCAAGGCCCCCGGGGAGGTTTTTCCGATACGCAGTATTTT
.,.,TRBV27,TRBJ2-7,CASSFGGTLSYEQYF,TGTGCCAGCAGTTTTGGTGGGACCCTATCCTACGAGCAGTACTTC
.,.,TRBV29-1,TRBJ2-7,CSVETPSVYSYEQYF,TGCAGCGTTGAGACGCCTAGCGTTTACTCCTACGAGCAGTACTTC
.,.,TRBV6-5,TRBJ1-3,CASRPQGGGNTIYF,TGTGCCAGCAGGCCACAGGGTGGTGGAAACACCATATATTTT
.,TRBD2,TRBV9,TRBJ2-7,CASSVDGLAGHEQYF,TGTGCCAGCAGCGTAGATGGACTAGCGGGGCACGAGCAGTACTTC